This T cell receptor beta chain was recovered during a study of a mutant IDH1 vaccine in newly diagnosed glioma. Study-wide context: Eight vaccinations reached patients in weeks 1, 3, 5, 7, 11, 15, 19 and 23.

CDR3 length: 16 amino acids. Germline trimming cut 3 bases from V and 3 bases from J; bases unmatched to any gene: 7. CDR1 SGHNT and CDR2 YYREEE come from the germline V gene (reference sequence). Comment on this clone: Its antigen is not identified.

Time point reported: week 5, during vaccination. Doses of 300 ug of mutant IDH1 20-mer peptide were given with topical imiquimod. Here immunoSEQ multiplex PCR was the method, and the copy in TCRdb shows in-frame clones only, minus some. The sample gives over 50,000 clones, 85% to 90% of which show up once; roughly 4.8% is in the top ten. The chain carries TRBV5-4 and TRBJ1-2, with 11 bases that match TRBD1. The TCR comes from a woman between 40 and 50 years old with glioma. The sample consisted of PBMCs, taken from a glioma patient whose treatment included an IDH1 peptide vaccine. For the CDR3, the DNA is TGTGCCAGCAGCTCGAAGGACAGGGGGCTGCACTATGGCTACACCTTC. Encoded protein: CASSSKDRGLHYGYTF.